The rows below give T cell receptor beta chains drawn from one sample of a study of regulatory T cells in long-lasting Graves disease. TCRdb itself ran the multiplex PCR reads through MiXCR, one entry per CDR3 protein. The table records a few hundred thousand distinct CDR3 sequences, roughly 24% of them present only once. The source material was peripheral blood mononuclear cells (PBMCs), sampled when the disease was refractory, from a patient treated with antithyroid drugs. Receptors were obtained from a woman aged 40 to 50 with Graves disease. The CDR3 runs from the conserved cysteine through the conserved F or W. D genes are given only for firm matches. Size tells how often a clone was seen (once, few, many) or the class of an expanded clone, and some rows leave it out.

V gene	clone size	J gene	D gene	CDR3 DNA	CDR3 protein
TRBV4-2	NA	TRBJ2-3	TRBD2	TGTGCCAGCAGCCCAGGGACTAGCGGCTCAGATACGCAGTATTTT	CASSPGTSGSDTQYF
TRBV7-2	NA	TRBJ2-7	NA	TGTGCCAGCAGCTTAGGGGACGTAACCTACGAGCAGTACTTC	CASSLGDVTYEQYF
TRBV28	many	TRBJ1-1	NA	TGTGCCAGCAGTTTATCGTGGCCTGAAGCTTTCTTT	CASSLSWPEAFF
TRBV12-3/TRBV12-4	many	TRBJ1-5	NA	TGTGCCAGCAGTCCCCACCTTGGAGCCCAGCATTTT	CASSPHLGAQHF
TRBV9	few	TRBJ1-1	NA	TGTGCCAGCAGCGTAGCAGGGTCCGGCCAAATGAACACTGAAGCTTTCTTT	CASSVAGSGQMNTEAFF
TRBV20-1	NA	TRBJ1-1	NA	TGCAGGACCGGGGGGCAGGGGAACCTGAACACTGAAGCTTTCTTT	CRTGGQGNLNTEAFF
TRBV2	few	TRBJ2-2	NA	TGTGCCAGCAGCAGGGTCGGCACCGGGGAGCTGTTTTTT	CASSRVGTGELFF
TRBV28	NA	TRBJ1-6	NA	TGTGCCAGCAGCACTGACCATTTCCTCCAACACTTT	CASSTDHFLQHF
TRBV10-3	many	TRBJ2-5	TRBD1	TGTGCCATCAGCACAGGGGGCTCTGTAGAGACCCAGTACTTC	CAISTGGSVETQYF
TRBV28	many	TRBJ2-2	TRBD2	TGTGCCAGCAGTGGGACTAGCGGTGGGACCGGGGAGCTGTTTTTT	CASSGTSGGTGELFF
TRBV7-2	NA	TRBJ2-7	NA	TGTGCCAGCAGCTCGGCTAGATTAGCAGCCGAGCAGTACTTC	CASSSARLAAEQYF
TRBV28	once	TRBJ2-3	TRBD2	TGTGCCAGCAACCATCCCGGAAGGAAGCGGGAGGGGACTTTAACAGATACGCAGTATTTT	CASNHPGRKREGTLTDTQYF
TRBV11-2	NA	TRBJ2-2	TRBD2	TGTGCCAGCAGCTTATTTCTAGCGGCGAACACCGGGGAGCTGTTTTTT	CASSLFLAANTGELFF
TRBV5-8	few	TRBJ1-5	NA	TGTGCCAACCTGCGATTTCCCGGGGGGGATTACACTCAGCCCCAGCATTTT	CANLRFPGGDYTQPQHF
TRBV7-9	NA	TRBJ2-7	NA	TGTGCCAGCAGCTATTCCAGGAACTACGAGCAGTACTTC	CASSYSRNYEQYF
TRBV28	many	TRBJ1-1	NA	TGTGCCACCGGACAGCTGAACACTGAAGCTTTCTTT	CATGQLNTEAFF
TRBV20-1	NA	TRBJ2-7	TRBD2	TGCAGTGCAGCGACTAGCGGATCCTACGAGCAGTACTTC	CSAATSGSYEQYF
TRBV5-4	NA	TRBJ1-6	NA	TGTGCCAGCAGCTCTTACCGGGACCTAAATTCACCCCTCCACTTT	CASSSYRDLNSPLHF
TRBV6-1	few	TRBJ2-7	NA	TGTGCCAGCATCAAGCTCCTAGGACTACCCTACGAGCAGTACTTC	CASIKLLGLPYEQYF
TRBV10-2	few	TRBJ2-7	NA	TGCGCCAGCAGTGAGGGGTTTGGGGAGGTACCAACCTACGAGCAGTACTTC	CASSEGFGEVPTYEQYF
TRBV9	NA	TRBJ2-7	TRBD1	TGTGCCAGCAGCGAGACAGAGAACAGGGGGCTCCACGAGCAGTACTTC	CASSETENRGLHEQYF
TRBV3-1	many	TRBJ1-1	NA	TGTGCCAGCAGCCACCAGGGAATTAATGAAGCTTTCTTT	CASSHQGINEAFF
TRBV6-1	few	TRBJ2-1	NA	TGTGCCAGCAGTGAAGCGGCGCACCACTTTTACAATGAGCAGTTCTTC	CASSEAAHHFYNEQFF
TRBV7-9	few	TRBJ2-2	TRBD2	TGTGCCAGCAGCCGGACTAGGTTATTGGAGGGCACCGGGGAGCTGTTTTTT	CASSRTRLLEGTGELFF
TRBV2	many	TRBJ1-4	TRBD1	TGTGCCAGCAGTGAAGCGAGGGGGCCTGGAGAAAAACTGTTTTTT	CASSEARGPGEKLFF
TRBV20-1	NA	TRBJ2-1	TRBD1	TGCAGTGCTAACCGGGACAGGGGTTACAATGAGCAGTTCTTC	CSANRDRGYNEQFF
TRBV19	few	TRBJ2-1	NA	TGTGCCAGTAGTATCCTGGGGGGCCCATCATACAATGAGCAGTTCTTC	CASSILGGPSYNEQFF
TRBV20-1	NA	TRBJ2-7	NA	TGCAGTGCTCACACAGGGATACACGAGCAGTACTTC	CSAHTGIHEQYF
TRBV28	many	TRBJ1-2	NA	TGTGCCAGCAGTTCCCCCCTTTACGAAGCTAACTATGGCTACACCTTC	CASSSPLYEANYGYTF
TRBV10-2	NA	TRBJ2-2	TRBD2	TGCGCCAGCAGGGGGTTAGCGGGAGTTGGTGACACCGGGGAGCTGTTTTTT	CASRGLAGVGDTGELFF
TRBV28	many	TRBJ1-1	TRBD1	TGTGCCAGCAGCTCACAGGGGCCCGGTGAAGCTTTCTTT	CASSSQGPGEAFF
TRBV20-1	NA	TRBJ2-7	NA	TGCAGTGCTAGCCGGGACGGGGATCCCTATGAGCAGTACTTC	CSASRDGDPYEQYF
TRBV6-1	many	TRBJ1-1	NA	TGTGCCAGCAGTGACCACGAGTTGAACACTGAAGCTTTCTTT	CASSDHELNTEAFF
TRBV5-1	NA	TRBJ2-5	NA	TGCGCCAGCAGCTCCCCGGGACGCTCGTACCAAGAGACCCAGTACTTC	CASSSPGRSYQETQYF
TRBV6-1	few	TRBJ1-5	NA	TGTGCCAGCAGTGAATTCGCGATCCGGGGCTTGGTCAATCAGCCCCAGCATTTT	CASSEFAIRGLVNQPQHF
TRBV10-1	few	TRBJ2-2	NA	TGCGCCAGCGCAATATCGAACACCGGGGAGCTGTTTTTT	CASAISNTGELFF
TRBV28	many	TRBJ1-1	NA	TGTGCCAGCACCCCGATAGGGCAGATTGGGAACACTGAAGCTTTCTTT	CASTPIGQIGNTEAFF
TRBV28	many	TRBJ1-1	TRBD1	TGTGCCAGCAGTTTATACAGGGGCCATGAAGCTTTCTTT	CASSLYRGHEAFF
TRBV2	many	TRBJ2-7	NA	TGTGCCACAAGACAGCTAACCCCCTACGAGCAGTACTTC	CATRQLTPYEQYF
TRBV28	few	TRBJ1-5	NA	TGTGCCAGCACCAGAGGCAGGGGCAATCAGCCCCAGCATTTT	CASTRGRGNQPQHF